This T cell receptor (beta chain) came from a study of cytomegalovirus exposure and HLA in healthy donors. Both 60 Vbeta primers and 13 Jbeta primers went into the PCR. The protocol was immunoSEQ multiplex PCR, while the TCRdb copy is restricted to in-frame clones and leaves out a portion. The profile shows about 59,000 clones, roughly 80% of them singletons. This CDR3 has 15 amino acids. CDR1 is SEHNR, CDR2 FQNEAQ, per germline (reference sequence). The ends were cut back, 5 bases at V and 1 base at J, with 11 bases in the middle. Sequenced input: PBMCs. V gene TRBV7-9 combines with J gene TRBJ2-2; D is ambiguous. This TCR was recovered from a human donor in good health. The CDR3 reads CASSELSLNTGELFF. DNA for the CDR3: TGTGCCAGCAGCGAACTTAGCCTGAACACCGGGGAGCTGTTTTTT.